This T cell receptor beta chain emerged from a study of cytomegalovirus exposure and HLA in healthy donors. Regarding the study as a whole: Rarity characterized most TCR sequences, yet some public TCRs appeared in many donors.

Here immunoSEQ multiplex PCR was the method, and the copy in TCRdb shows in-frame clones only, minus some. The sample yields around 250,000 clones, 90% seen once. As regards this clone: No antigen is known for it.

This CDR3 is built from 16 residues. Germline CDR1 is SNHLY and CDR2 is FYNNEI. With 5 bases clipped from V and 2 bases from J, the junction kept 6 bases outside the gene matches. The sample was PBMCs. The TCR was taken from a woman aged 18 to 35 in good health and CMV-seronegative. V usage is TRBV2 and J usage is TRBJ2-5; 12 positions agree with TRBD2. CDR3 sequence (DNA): TGTGCCAGCAGTTCCTGGACTAGCGGGGAACAAGAGACCCAGTACTTC. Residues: CASSSWTSGEQETQYF.